These 23 T cell receptor beta chains were all obtained from the same sample, sequenced in a study of PD-1 and CTLA-4 blockade in melanoma. Sequenced by immunoSEQ multiplex PCR; TCRdb stores in-frame clones only, minus some. The sample has 25,000 to 30,000 clones; about 89% are singletons. The sample was CD8+ T cells from peripheral blood, taken before anti-PD-1 treatment. These TCRs come from a human donor with melanoma.

This sequence joins TRBV28 and TRBJ1-2; D possibly corresponds to TRBD1 (6 bases). The germline V and J ends were trimmed by 1 base and 5 bases, with 17 bases remaining between them. CDR3 length: 16 residues. The V gene's germline CDR1 is MDHEN and CDR2 SYDVKM. This chain's CDR3 is CASSLSNGNREYGYTF. CDR3 DNA sequence: TGTGCCAGCAGTTTATCAAACGGTAACAGGGAGTATGGCTACACCTTC.

This chain connects TRBV18 to TRBJ1-1; D is uncertain. Trimming shortened V by 0 bases and J by 0 bases, and 14 bases separated the two germline ends. Per the germline V gene, CDR1 is KGHSH and CDR2 is LQKENI. The CDR3 has 17 residues. In nucleotides, the CDR3 is TGTGCCAGCTCACCACCAGCATACCCCCGAATGAACACTGAAGCTTTCTTT. Translated, it gives CASSPPAYPRMNTEAFF. The full variable domain, its missing parts supplied by reference TRBV18 and TRBJ1-1, is NAGVMQNPRHLVRRRGQEARLRCSPMKGHSHVYWYRQLPEEGLKFMVYLQKENIIDESGMPKERFSAEFPKEGPSILRIQQVVRGDSAAYFCASSPPAYPRMNTEAFFGQGTRLTVV.

The chain is built from TRBV7-8 and TRBJ2-3; 10 nucleotides align to TRBD2. The CDR3 extends over 16 amino acids. Losses at the gene ends were 3 bases for V and 3 bases for J; bases not matched to a gene: 6. Germline V gene data show CDR1 as SGHVS and CDR2 as FQNEAQ. The CDR3 here is CASSLGPTSGTDTQYF. The CDR3 DNA reads as TGTGCCAGCAGCTTGGGGCCGACTAGCGGGACAGATACGCAGTATTTT.

This rearrangement joins TRBV27 to TRBJ2-7; TRBD1 might be the D (5 bases). V was shortened by 7 bases and J by 3 bases, with 16 bases between the two germline ends. The CDR3 covers 14 residues. Germline V gene lookup returns CDR1 MNHEY and CDR2 SMNVEV (reference sequence). CDR3 residues: CASNSVGVGYEQYF. The CDR3 DNA is TGTGCCAGCAACTCGGTAGGGGTAGGCTACGAGCAGTACTTC.

This clone was recorded once. This sequence joins TRBV9 and TRBJ1-6, with D unclear. CDR1 and CDR2 from the germline V gene are SGDLS and YYNGEE. The CDR3 contains 14 residues. V was trimmed by 0 bases and J by 9 bases, leaving 10 bases between them. The CDR3 reads CASSVGGGSSPLHF. The CDR3, as DNA: TGTGCCAGCAGCGTAGGGGGAGGGAGTTCACCCCTCCACTTT.

The table lists this clone with a count of one. The chain recombines TRBV9 with TRBJ2-5, with D hard to call. Germline V CDR1 and CDR2: SGDLS, YYNGEE. This CDR3 region has 13 residues. V was shortened by 3 bases and J by 0 bases, with 6 bases between the two germline ends. Written as DNA, the CDR3 is TGTGCCAGCAGCGAGGGATACCAAGAGACCCAGTACTTC. Residues: CASSEGYQETQYF.

The chain has TRBV28 and TRBJ1-5; D is possibly TRBD1 (6 bases). This CDR3 contains 14 residues. Deletions cut 9 bases from V and 2 bases from J, with 14 bases between. Per the germline V gene, CDR1 is MDHEN and CDR2 is SYDVKM. The CDR3 here is CASGAGGGNQPQHF. The CDR3 DNA sequence: TGTGCCAGTGGGGCGGGGGGCGGCAATCAGCCCCAGCATTTT.

The V and J genes are TRBV19 and TRBJ2-4; weak D call: TRBD1 (6 bases). V lost 3 bases and J 5 bases, leaving 14 bases between the germline ends. CDR3 length equals 15 residues. CDR1 is LNHDA and CDR2 is SQIVND in the germline V gene (reference sequence). The DNA of the CDR3 is TGTGCCAGTAGTATTCTTCCAGGGGACCAAAACATTCAGTACTTC. Translation gives CASSILPGDQNIQYF.

Only one count was recorded for this clone. In DNA, the CDR3 is TGTGCCAGCAGTGACCTCGGCGGAGACTATGGCTACACCTTC. This encodes CASSDLGGDYGYTF. The chain recombines TRBV6-1 with TRBJ1-2, with D hard to call. Looked up from germline, CDR1 is MNHNS and CDR2 is SASEGT. This CDR3 region has 14 residues. The ends were cut back, 3 bases at V and 3 bases at J, with 11 bases in the middle.

The V gene is TRBV15, the J gene TRBJ2-7, with D hard to call. Germline values: CDR1 LNHNV, CDR2 YYDKDF (reference sequence). The CDR3 is made up of 14 amino acids. V lost 6 bases, J lost 6 bases, and 18 bases lay in between. DNA for the CDR3: TGTGCCACCAGTCCAGAGGCACCTAAGATCGAGCAGTACTTC. Protein: CATSPEAPKIEQYF.

V and J are TRBV27 and TRBJ2-7; a possible D gene is TRBD1 (5 bases). With 3 bases removed from V and 3 bases from J, the gap between germline ends came to 12 bases. The CDR3 has 14 amino acids. Per germline, CDR1 MNHEY and CDR2 SMNVEV (reference sequence). For the CDR3, the DNA is TGTGCCAGCAGTTTGGTCGACAGCAACTACGAGCAGTACTTC. This translates into CASSLVDSNYEQYF.

The rearrangement joins TRBV5-6 to TRBJ2-7; a weak D match, TRBD1 (6 bases). The CDR3 consists of 13 residues. Germline V gene sequence: CDR1 SGHDT, CDR2 YYEEEE. Trimming cost V 3 bases and J 3 bases, with 10 bases left between them. This CDR3 is CASSSTGRYEQYF. In DNA, the CDR3 is TGTGCCAGCAGCTCGACAGGACGCTACGAGCAGTACTTC.

This chain connects TRBV4-1 to TRBJ2-3, with 10 bases that match TRBD2. V gave up 2 bases and J gave up 4 bases; unmatched junction bases: 12. CDR3 length: 18 amino acids. The germline CDR1 and CDR2 sequences are MGHRA and YSYEKL. In DNA, the CDR3 is TGCGCCAGCAGCCAACTCTCTTTAGCGGGGGGAAGGTCAGATACGCAGTATTTT. Encoded protein: CASSQLSLAGGRSDTQYF.

The rearrangement joins TRBV6-1 to TRBJ2-2; TRBD2 agrees at 9 bases. The V gene end was trimmed by 1 base and the J gene end by 3 bases; junction bases not matched to a gene: 12. This CDR3 region has 19 residues. Germline CDR1 reads MNHNS; CDR2 reads SASEGT. For the CDR3, the DNA is TGTGCCAGCAGTGAAGTTAAGGCGGGAGGGCCCGTGGACACCGGGGAGCTGTTTTTT. It yields the protein CASSEVKAGGPVDTGELFF.

The rearrangement joins TRBV25-1 to TRBJ1-3, with D uncertain. Germline CDR1 MGHDK, CDR2 SYGVNS. The CDR3 contains 12 residues. Trimming stripped 4 bases from V and 1 base from J, with 2 bases between. The CDR3 sequence: CASSGSGNTIYF. The CDR3 DNA reads as TGTGCCAGCAGTGGGTCTGGAAACACCATATATTTT. The whole variable domain, filled in from reference TRBV25-1 and TRBJ1-3, reads EADIYQTPRYLVIGTGKKITLECSQTMGHDKMYWYQQDPGMELHLIHYSYGVNSTEKGDLSSESTVSRIRTEHFPLTLESARPSHTSQYLCASSGSGNTIYFGEGSWLTVV.

The genes are TRBV7-9 and TRBJ2-4, with D perhaps given as TRBD1 or TRBD2 (5 bases each). V gave up 7 bases and J gave up 3 bases, with 13 bases separating them. CDR3 length: 14 amino acids. The germline CDR1 and CDR2 sequences are SEHNR and FQNEAQ (reference sequence). The CDR3 DNA reads as TGTGCCAGCACGCAGGGAGTCAACAAAAACATTCAGTACTTC. Translating it yields CASTQGVNKNIQYF.

The CDR3 DNA reads TGTGCCAGCAGCTTAGCGAGTAATGAAAAACTGTTTTTT. Protein product: CASSLASNEKLFF. The chain recombines TRBV13 with TRBJ1-4, with D hard to call. V dropped 1 base and J dropped 4 bases, with 4 bases sitting between them. Germline V gene data show CDR1 as PRHDT and CDR2 as FYEKMQ (reference sequence). The CDR3 runs to 13 residues.

The chain employs TRBV19 and TRBJ1-2, with TRBD1 identical over 7 bases. Unmatched junction bases numbered 6, after V lost 4 bases and J lost 7 bases. Germline V gene lookup returns CDR1 LNHDA and CDR2 SQIVND (reference sequence). The length of the CDR3 is 13 residues. The DNA for the CDR3 is TGTGCCAGTAGTAGTGACAGGGCATCTGGCTACACCTTC. Translating gives CASSSDRASGYTF. The whole variable domain, filled in from reference TRBV19 and TRBJ1-2, reads DGGITQSPKYLFRKEGQNVTLSCEQNLNHDAMYWYRQDPGQGLRLIYYSQIVNDFQKGDIAEGYSVSREKKESFPLTVTSAQKNPTAFYLCASSSDRASGYTFGSGTRLTVV.

J is TRBJ1-6 and V is TRBV6-5; D may be TRBD1 (5 bases). The V gene lost 8 bases and the J gene lost 10 bases, with 9 bases spanning the gap. Germline CDR1 MNHEY, CDR2 SVGAGI. This CDR3 comprises 11 residues. CDR3 sequence (DNA): TGTGCCAGCGAAAAGGGGTCACCCCTCCACTTT. Protein product: CASEKGSPLHF.

The J gene is TRBJ2-3, the V gene TRBV28; possibly TRBD1 or TRBD2 for D (5 bases each). The CDR3 is made up of 13 amino acids. V was shortened by 6 bases and J by 4 bases, with 11 bases between the two germline ends. CDR1 is MDHEN, CDR2 SYDVKM, per germline. In nucleotides, the CDR3 is TGTGCCAGCAGCCTTTTGGGACCAGATACGCAGTATTTT. It translates to CASSLLGPDTQYF.

V gene TRBV7-9 combines with J gene TRBJ1-3, with D perhaps matching TRBD1 (5 bases). The germline V gene encodes CDR1 SEHNR and CDR2 FQNEAQ (reference sequence). CDR3 length equals 16 residues. Deletions cut 5 bases from V and 0 bases from J, with 14 bases between. The CDR3 bases are TGTGCCAGCAGCCCGATTCAGGGTCTCTCTGGAAACACCATATATTTT. Translating gives CASSPIQGLSGNTIYF.

V gene TRBV2 combines with J gene TRBJ1-5, with D unclear. Per germline, CDR1 SNHLY and CDR2 FYNNEI. V gave up 8 bases and J gave up 2 bases, with 1 base separating them. The CDR3 length is 10 residues. The CDR3 loop reads CASGNQPQHF. For the CDR3, the DNA is TGTGCCAGCGGCAATCAGCCCCAGCATTTT.

The chain has TRBV28 and TRBJ2-5; tentatively, D is TRBD2 (5 bases). The ends were cut back, 2 bases at V and 9 bases at J, with 16 bases in the middle. Germline V gene data show CDR1 as MDHEN and CDR2 as SYDVKM. This CDR3 contains 14 residues. The DNA of the CDR3 is TGTGCCAGCAGTTTAAGGACTGATAACTTGGCCCAGTACTTC. This sequence encodes CASSLRTDNLAQYF.